The clone carrying this TCR beta chain was recorded at least ten times. The sample is drawn from a study of molecular identifiers for immune sequencing clone quantification. TCRdb used MiXCR to reprocess the PCR reads, holding one entry per CDR3 protein. The repertoire consists of about 500,000 distinct CDR3 sequences, with over 20% occurring once and the leading ten covering about 0.78%. Material for sequencing was naive CD8+ T cells from blood, with Jurkat cell RNA spiked in. Stated subset: FACS-sorted CD8+CD4-CCR7+CD45RA+ naive T cells. The origin of this receptor is a human donor in good health. Some libraries in this study had Jurkat cell RNA spiked in.

The CDR3 here is CASSLVTGLDIQYF. Here the CDR3 DNA reads TGCGCCAGCAGCTTGGTAACAGGGCTGGACATTCAGTACTTC. V and J are TRBV5-1 and TRBJ2-4; perhaps TRBD1 as D (6 bases). From germline, CDR1 is SGHRS and CDR2 YFSETQ. Trimming removed 0 bases from V and 8 bases from J, with 12 bases in between. This CDR3 is 14 amino acids long.